This T cell receptor (beta chain) was sequenced in a study of shared T cell receptors in the human thymus. TCRdb's table, derived via immunoSEQ multiplex PCR, lists solely in-frame clones and lacks some. The top ten hold 0.01% to 0.015% of the sample, which has hundreds of thousands of clones, around three quarters seen once. CDR3 length: 14 amino acids. These data were likewise used in another study, on human thymus T cells. That source reports: Donors were healthy Finnish infants having corrective surgery for congenital heart defects. Usage of V and J genes appeared biased in thymic and blood repertoires. Related research described thymic repertoires that were highly overlapping among unrelated individuals.

The receptor's source is a boy less than two years old with a congenital heart defect. This chain links TRBV1 with TRBJ2-5; whether TRBD2, the table's D call, matches the DNA was not checked. The J call may be wrong; the DNA end is better matched by TRBJ2-7. TRBV1 is given as a pseudogene. Input material: thymocytes. CDR3 sequence reads: CTSSQDEDSYEQYF. CDR3 sequence (DNA): TGCACCAGCAGCCAAGATGAGGACTCCTACGAGCAGTACTTC.